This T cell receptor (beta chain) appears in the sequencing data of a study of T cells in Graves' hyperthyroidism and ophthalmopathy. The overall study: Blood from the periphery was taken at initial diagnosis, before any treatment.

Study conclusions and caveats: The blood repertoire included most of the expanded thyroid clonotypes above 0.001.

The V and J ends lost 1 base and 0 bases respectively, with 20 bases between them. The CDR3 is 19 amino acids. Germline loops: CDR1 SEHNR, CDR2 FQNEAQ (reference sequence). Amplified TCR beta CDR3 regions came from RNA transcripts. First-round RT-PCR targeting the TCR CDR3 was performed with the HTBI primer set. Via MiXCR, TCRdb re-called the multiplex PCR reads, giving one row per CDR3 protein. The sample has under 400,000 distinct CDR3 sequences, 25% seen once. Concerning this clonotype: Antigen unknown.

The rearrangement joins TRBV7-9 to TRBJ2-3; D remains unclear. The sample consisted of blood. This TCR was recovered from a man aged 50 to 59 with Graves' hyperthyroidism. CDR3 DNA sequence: TGTGCCAGCAGCTTAGGGAATCGCGAATTCTTTGCAAGCACAGATACGCAGTATTTT. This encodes CASSLGNREFFASTDTQYF.